The rows below give T cell receptor beta chains drawn from one sample of a study of neoadjuvant nivolumab and ipilimumab in lung cancer. Assay: immunoSEQ multiplex PCR; the TCRdb copy retains only in-frame clones and omits some. The sample includes some 43,000 clones, around 89% of them seen just once. Sequencing used blood, obtained before neoadjuvant nivolumab, alone or with ipilimumab. These receptor sequences come from an adult with non-small cell lung cancer. Some clones in this sample may be carry-over from other donors' samples. Each CDR3 is given with its conserved first and last residue. Fields, in order: CDR3 protein, CDR3 DNA, V gene, D gene, clone size, J gene. The D gene is left open where the match is weak. Clone size appears in some rows only: once, few, many, or a class for an expanded clone.

CASSLDTGANVLTF | TGTGCCAGCAGCTTGGATACTGGGGCCAACGTCCTGACTTTC | TRBV11-2 | . | . | TRBJ2-6
CASSPRGEGTDTQYF | TGTGCCAGTAGTCCGAGGGGAGAGGGCACAGATACGCAGTATTTT | TRBV19 | . | . | TRBJ2-3
CASSLELRARKGYEQYF | TGCGCCAGCAGTCTTGAACTCCGGGCCCGAAAGGGGTACGAGCAGTACTTC | TRBV10-2 | . | . | TRBJ2-7
CASSELRLGSTDTQYF | TGTGCCAGCAGCGAACTCCGACTAGGTAGCACAGATACGCAGTATTTT | TRBV11-1 | . | . | TRBJ2-3
CASSQGQGGTEQFF | TGTGCCAGCAGCCAAGGACAGGGAGGGACTGAGCAGTTCTTC | TRBV7-9 | . | . | TRBJ2-1
CASTGQGVSGANVLTF | TGTGCCAGCACGGGCCAGGGGGTCTCTGGGGCCAACGTCCTGACTTTC | TRBV2 | TRBD1 | . | TRBJ2-6
CASSLRPGTNGYTF | TGTGCCAGCAGCTTAAGGCCGGGGACGAATGGCTACACCTTC | TRBV7-8 | . | . | TRBJ1-2
CASSQRLAGGSNEQFF | TGTGCCAGCAGCCAAAGACTAGCGGGAGGGTCCAATGAGCAGTTCTTC | TRBV16 | TRBD2 | . | TRBJ2-1
CASRRQEGANVLTF | TGTGCCAGCAGACGACAGGAGGGGGCCAACGTCCTGACTTTC | TRBV6-5 | . | . | TRBJ2-6
CASSLVSTPYEQYF | TGCGCCAGCAGCTTGGTGTCCACCCCCTACGAGCAGTACTTC | TRBV5-1 | . | . | TRBJ2-7
CASRQRGSHNEQFF | TGTGCCAGTAGGCAGCGGGGGTCCCACAATGAGCAGTTCTTC | TRBV19 | TRBD2 | few | TRBJ2-1